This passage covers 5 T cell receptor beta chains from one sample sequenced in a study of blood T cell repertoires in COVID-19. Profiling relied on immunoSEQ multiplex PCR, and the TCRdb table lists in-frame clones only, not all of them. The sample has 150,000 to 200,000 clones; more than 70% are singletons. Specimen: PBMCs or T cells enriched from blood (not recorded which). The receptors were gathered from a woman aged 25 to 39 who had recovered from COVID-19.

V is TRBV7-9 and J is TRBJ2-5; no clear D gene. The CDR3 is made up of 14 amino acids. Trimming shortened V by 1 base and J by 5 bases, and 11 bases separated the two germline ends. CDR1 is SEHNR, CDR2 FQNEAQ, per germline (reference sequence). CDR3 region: CASSLVNPGETQYF. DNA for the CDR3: TGTGCCAGCAGCTTAGTCAATCCCGGGGAGACCCAGTACTTC. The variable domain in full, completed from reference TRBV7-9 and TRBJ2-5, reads DTGVSQNPRHKITKRGQNVTFRCDPISEHNRLYWYRQTLGQGPEFLTYFQNEAQLEKSRLLSDRFSAERPKGSFSTLEIQRTEQGDSAMYLCASSLVNPGETQYFGPGTRLLVL.

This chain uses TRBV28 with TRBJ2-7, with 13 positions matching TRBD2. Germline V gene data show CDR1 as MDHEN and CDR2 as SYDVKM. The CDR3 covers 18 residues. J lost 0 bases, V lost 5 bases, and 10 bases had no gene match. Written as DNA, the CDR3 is TGTGCCAGCAGTCTACTGGGACTAGCGGGGACGAGCTCCTACGAGCAGTACTTC. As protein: CASSLLGLAGTSSYEQYF.

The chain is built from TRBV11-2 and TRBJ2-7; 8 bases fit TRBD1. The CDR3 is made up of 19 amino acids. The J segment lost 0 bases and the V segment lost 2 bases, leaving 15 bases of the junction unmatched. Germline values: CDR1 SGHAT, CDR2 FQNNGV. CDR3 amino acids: CASSLWSGTGGKSSYEQYF. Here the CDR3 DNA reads TGTGCCAGCAGCTTATGGTCCGGGACAGGCGGTAAGAGCTCCTACGAGCAGTACTTC.

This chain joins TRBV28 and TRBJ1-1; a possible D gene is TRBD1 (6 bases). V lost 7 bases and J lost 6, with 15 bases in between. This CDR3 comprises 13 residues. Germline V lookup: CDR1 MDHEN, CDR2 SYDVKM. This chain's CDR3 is CASTRQVGPEAFF. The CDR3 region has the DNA TGTGCCAGCACCAGACAGGTCGGGCCTGAAGCTTTCTTT.

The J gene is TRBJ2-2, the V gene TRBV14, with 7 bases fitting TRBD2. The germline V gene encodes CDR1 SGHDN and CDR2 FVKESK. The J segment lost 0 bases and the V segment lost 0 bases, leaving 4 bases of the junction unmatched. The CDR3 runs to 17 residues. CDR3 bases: TGTGCCAGCAGCCAAGAATACGGGACTACGAACACCGGGGAGCTGTTTTTT. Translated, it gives CASSQEYGTTNTGELFF.